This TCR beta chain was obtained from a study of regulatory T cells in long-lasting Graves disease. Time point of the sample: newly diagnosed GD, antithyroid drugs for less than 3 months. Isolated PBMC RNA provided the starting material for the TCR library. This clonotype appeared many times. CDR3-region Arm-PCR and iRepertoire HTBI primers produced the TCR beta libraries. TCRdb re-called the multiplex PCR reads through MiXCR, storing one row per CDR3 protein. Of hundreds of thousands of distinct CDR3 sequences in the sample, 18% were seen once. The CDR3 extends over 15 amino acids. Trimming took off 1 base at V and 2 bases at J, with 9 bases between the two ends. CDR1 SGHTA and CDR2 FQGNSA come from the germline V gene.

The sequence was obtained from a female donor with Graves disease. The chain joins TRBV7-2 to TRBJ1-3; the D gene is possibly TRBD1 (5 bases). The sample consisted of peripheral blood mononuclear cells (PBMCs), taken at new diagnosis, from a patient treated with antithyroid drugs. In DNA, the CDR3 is TGTGCCAGCAGCTTAGTTGGGGGGGCTGGAAACACCATATATTTT. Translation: CASSLVGGAGNTIYF.